Sequencing of this T cell receptor (beta chain) was carried out in a study of Ad26.COV2.S vaccination and SARS-CoV-2 variants. The wider study: COV1001, an Ad26.COV2.S trial, supplied this vaccine-arm donor. General study findings and limits: Across vaccine and placebo recipients, the breadth of non-spike TCRs was similar.

The assay was immunoSEQ multiplex PCR, and TCRdb's table has in-frame clones only and misses some. The data show a few hundred thousand clones, with more than 75% seen just once and 3.6% held by the top ten. Trimming cost V 7 bases and J 0 bases; bases outside gene matches: 6. This CDR3 has 16 amino acids. Germline V lookup: CDR1 LNHDA, CDR2 SQIVND (reference sequence). In regard to this clone: As yet, its antigen is unknown.

Treatment in this sample: approximately 18 received Ad26.COV2.S at low or high dose, single or two shots; 5 received placebo; per-sample allocation not given. Specimen acquisition occurred on day 63 following the initial vaccine or placebo injection. A Boston adult aged 18-55 years was the donor. V gene TRBV19 combines with J gene TRBJ1-5; 10 bases are a match to TRBD1. The clonotype comes from a person between 18 and 65 years old who received the Ad26.COV2.S COVID-19 vaccine or a placebo. The sequencing used peripheral blood, collected in a trial of Ad26.COV2.S vaccine versus placebo. This CDR3 reads CASTFGTGDSNQPQHF. The DNA for the CDR3 is TGTGCCAGTACTTTCGGGACAGGGGATAGCAATCAGCCCCAGCATTTT.